The clone carrying this T cell receptor (beta chain) was picked up many times. Its antigen remains unidentified. TCR cDNA, made by 5'RACE template switching, carried an added universal primer site and UMIs. TCRdb processed the 5' RACE reads anew with MiXCR; each CDR3 protein has one entry. The sample includes approximately 300,000 distinct CDR3 sequences, roughly a tenth of them seen just once. This sample was taken from a study of T cells after yellow fever vaccination. Study-wide context: Libraries from low-cell-number fractions were prepared with the SMART-Seq v4 Ultra Low Input RNA kit. The study, taken as a whole, reports: Peak timing came faster in the weaker secondary response, day 5 versus 15. The CD4 compartment and the CD8 compartment contained a small share of clonotypes in common.

Trimming left V 5 bases short and J 7 bases short, with 12 bases between. The CDR3 consists of 12 residues. CDR1 is DFQATT, CDR2 SNEGSKA, per germline (reference sequence). The sequencing used CD4+ T cells sorted from PBMCs, collected 45 days after the yellow fever booster vaccination. The chain recombines TRBV20-1 with TRBJ2-4; D is undetermined. The sequence came from a man aged 18-30 years who received the YFV17D yellow fever vaccine. CDR3 sequence: CSAPRAENIQYF. The CDR3 coding sequence is TGCAGTGCTCCTCGGGCGGAGAACATTCAGTACTTC.